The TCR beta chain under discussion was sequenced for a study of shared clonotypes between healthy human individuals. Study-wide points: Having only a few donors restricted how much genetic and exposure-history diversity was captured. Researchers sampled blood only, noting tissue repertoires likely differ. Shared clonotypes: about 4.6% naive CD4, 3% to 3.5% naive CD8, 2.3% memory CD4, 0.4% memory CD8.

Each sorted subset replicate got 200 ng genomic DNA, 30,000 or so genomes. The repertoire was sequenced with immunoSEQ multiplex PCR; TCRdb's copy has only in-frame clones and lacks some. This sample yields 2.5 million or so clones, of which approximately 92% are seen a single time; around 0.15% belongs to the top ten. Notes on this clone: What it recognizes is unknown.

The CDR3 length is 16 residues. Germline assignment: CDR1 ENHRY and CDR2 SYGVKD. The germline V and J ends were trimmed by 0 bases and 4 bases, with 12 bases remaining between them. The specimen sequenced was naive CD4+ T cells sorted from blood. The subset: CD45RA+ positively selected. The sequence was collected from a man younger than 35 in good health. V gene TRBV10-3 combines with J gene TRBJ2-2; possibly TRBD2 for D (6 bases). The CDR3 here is CAISESGRTFTGELFF. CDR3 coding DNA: TGTGCCATCAGTGAGTCGGGGAGGACTTTCACCGGGGAGCTGTTTTTT.